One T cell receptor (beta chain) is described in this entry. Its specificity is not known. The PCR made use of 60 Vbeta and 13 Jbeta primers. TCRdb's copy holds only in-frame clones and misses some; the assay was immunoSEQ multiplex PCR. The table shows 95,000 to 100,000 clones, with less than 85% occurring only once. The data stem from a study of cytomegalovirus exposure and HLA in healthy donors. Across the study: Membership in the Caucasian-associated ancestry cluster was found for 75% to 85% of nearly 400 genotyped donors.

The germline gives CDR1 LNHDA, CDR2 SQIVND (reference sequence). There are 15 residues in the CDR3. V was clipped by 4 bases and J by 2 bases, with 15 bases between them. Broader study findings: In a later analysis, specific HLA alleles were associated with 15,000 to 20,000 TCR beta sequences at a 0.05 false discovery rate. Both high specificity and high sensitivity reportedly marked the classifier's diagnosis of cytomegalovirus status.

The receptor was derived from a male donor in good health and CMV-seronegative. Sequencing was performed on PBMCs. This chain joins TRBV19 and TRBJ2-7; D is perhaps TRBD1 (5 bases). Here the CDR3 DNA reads TGTGCCAGTAGTACAACCCAGGGCTTCGCCTACGAGCAGTACTTC. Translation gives CASSTTQGFAYEQYF.